The 4 T cell receptor beta chains presented below share a single source sample, sequenced in a study of cytotoxic CD8 clonotypes in ibrutinib-treated CLL. Sequenced by immunoSEQ multiplex PCR; TCRdb stores in-frame clones only, minus some. Here the sample spans about 120,000 clones, 58% being singletons. The sequencing used PBMCs, collected after 24 months of ibrutinib treatment. The origin of the receptors is a human donor with chronic lymphocytic leukemia.

This clone was detected many times. V usage is TRBV27 and J usage is TRBJ1-1; D is possibly TRBD1 (6 bases). The germline V gene has CDR1 MNHEY and CDR2 SMNVEV (reference sequence). This CDR3 is 14 amino acids long. Trimming removed 5 bases at V and 2 bases at J, with 12 bases between. The CDR3 DNA reads TGTGCCAGCAGTCGGACAGTGGTAAACACTGAAGCTTTCTTT. Residues: CASSRTVVNTEAFF.

The chain combines TRBV5-1 with TRBJ1-1, with TRBD1 matching 9 bases. The trim removed 1 base at V and 0 bases at J, leaving 4 bases unmatched. The CDR3 length is 16 residues. Germline CDR1 and CDR2: SGHRS and YFSETQ. The CDR3 region has the DNA TGCGCCAGCAGCTTGACAGGGGGCATATTGAACACTGAAGCTTTCTTT. Its protein is CASSLTGGILNTEAFF.

This clone was counted only a few times. V usage is TRBV2 and J usage is TRBJ2-7; 10 bases line up with TRBD2. Trimming took 6 bases from V and 7 from J; bases not matched to a gene: 0. Looked up from germline, CDR1 is SNHLY and CDR2 is FYNNEI. CDR3 length equals 11 residues. CDR3 nucleotide sequence: TGTGCCAGCAGACTAGCGGGGGAGCAGTACTTC. It encodes CASRLAGEQYF. The variable domain in full, with the rest retrieved from reference TRBV2 and TRBJ2-7, is EPEVTQTPSHQVTQMGQEVILRCVPISNHLYFYWYRQILGQKVEFLVSFYNNEISEKSEIFDDQFSVERPDGSNFTLKIRSTKLEDSAMYFCASRLAGEQYFGPGTRLTVT.

The chain carries TRBV5-1 and TRBJ1-1; D not certain. V lost 4 bases, J lost 1 base, and 8 bases lay in between. This CDR3 is built from 13 residues. The germline V gene has CDR1 SGHRS and CDR2 YFSETQ. CDR3 protein: CASSARSNTEAFF. CDR3 sequence (DNA): TGCGCCAGCAGCGCACGATCGAACACTGAAGCTTTCTTT.